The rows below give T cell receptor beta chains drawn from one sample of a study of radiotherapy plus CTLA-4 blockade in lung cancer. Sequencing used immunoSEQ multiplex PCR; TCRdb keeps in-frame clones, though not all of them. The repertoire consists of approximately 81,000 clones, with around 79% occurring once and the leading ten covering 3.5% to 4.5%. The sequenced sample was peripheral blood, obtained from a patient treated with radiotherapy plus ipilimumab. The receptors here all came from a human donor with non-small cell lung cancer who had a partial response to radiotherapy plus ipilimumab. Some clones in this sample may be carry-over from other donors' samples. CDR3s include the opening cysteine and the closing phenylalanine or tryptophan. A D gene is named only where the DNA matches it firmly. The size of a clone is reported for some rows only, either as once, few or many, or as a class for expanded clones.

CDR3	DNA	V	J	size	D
CASRGQGVSEQYF	TGTGCCAGCAGGGGACAGGGGGTTTCCGAGCAGTACTTC	TRBV28	TRBJ2-7	.	TRBD1
CATSRLGTGPTNYGYTF	TGTGCCACCAGCAGACTCGGGACAGGGCCTACTAACTATGGCTACACCTTC	TRBV15	TRBJ1-2	.	TRBD1
CASSQGELAGAYNEQFF	TGCGCCAGCAGCCAAGGGGAGCTAGCGGGGGCCTACAATGAGCAGTTCTTC	TRBV4-1	TRBJ2-1	.	TRBD2
CASSPGVFNEKLFF	TGTGCCAGCAGCCCAGGGGTTTTCAATGAAAAACTGTTTTTT	TRBV6-1	TRBJ1-4	medium-sized	.
CASSAGQGQPQHF	TGCGCCAGCAGCGCGGGACAGGGGCAGCCCCAGCATTTT	TRBV5-1	TRBJ1-5	once	TRBD1
CASRRAGGLLEQYF	TGTGCCAGCAGAAGGGCGGGAGGGCTTCTCGAGCAGTACTTC	TRBV11-2	TRBJ2-7	.	TRBD2
CASSLASLNTEAFF	TGTGCCAGCAGCTTAGCCAGTCTGAACACTGAAGCTTTCTTT	TRBV7-9	TRBJ1-1	.	.
CASSSHEGQYNEQFF	TGTGCCAGCAGCTCTCATGAGGGACAGTACAATGAGCAGTTCTTC	TRBV11-3	TRBJ2-1	.	TRBD1
CASSPNTAGGNTIYF	TGTGCCAGCAGTCCCAATACCGCGGGTGGAAACACCATATATTTT	TRBV28	TRBJ1-3	few	.
CASSRDRGVYTEAFF	TGTGCCAGCAGCCGGGACAGGGGTGTTTACACTGAAGCTTTCTTT	TRBV6-5	TRBJ1-1	few	TRBD1
CATEGGKLFF	TGTGCCACCGAAGGGGGAAAACTGTTTTTT	TRBV19	TRBJ1-4	few	.
CASSLVGGRGETQYF	TGTGCCAGCAGCTTGGTGGGCGGGAGGGGAGAGACCCAGTACTTC	TRBV5-5	TRBJ2-5	once	TRBD2
CASKKTVNTEAFF	TGTGCCAGCAAAAAGACAGTGAACACTGAAGCTTTCTTT	TRBV6-5	TRBJ1-1	.	.
CSAPRGGTLFF	TGCAGTGCGCCACGGGGCGGGACCTTGTTCTTC	TRBV20-1	TRBJ2-1	.	.
CASSRAQSANYGYTF	TGTGCCAGCTCACGGGCCCAAAGTGCCAACTATGGCTACACCTTC	TRBV18	TRBJ1-2	.	.
CASSPTAMGAGAEKLFF	TGTGCCAGCAGCCCGACGGCGATGGGGGCGGGGGCTGAAAAACTGTTTTTT	TRBV4-2	TRBJ1-4	few	.
CASSLVTGHTEAFF	TGTGCCAGCAGCTTAGTGACAGGGCACACTGAAGCTTTCTTT	TRBV7-6	TRBJ1-1	.	TRBD1
CASSIPGQGTDTQYF	TGTGCCAGTAGTATACCAGGCCAGGGCACAGATACGCAGTATTTT	TRBV19	TRBJ2-3	.	.
CASSQVRGNGSPLHF	TGCGCCAGCAGCCAAGTAAGAGGGAACGGTTCACCCCTCCACTTT	TRBV4-3	TRBJ1-6	.	.
CASSDPGGTGSYEQYF	TGTGCCAGCAGTGACCCCGGGGGGACGGGCTCATACGAGCAGTACTTC	TRBV6-1	TRBJ2-7	once	TRBD2
CASSPQGGGNQPQHF	TGTGCCAGCAGCCCTCAGGGGGGCGGCAATCAGCCCCAGCATTTT	TRBV6-5	TRBJ1-5	once	TRBD1
CASSVMRNTGELFF	TGTGCCAGCAGTGTGATGAGGAACACCGGGGAGCTGTTTTTT	TRBV6-4	TRBJ2-2	.	.
CANLGQTLNTGELFF	TGTGCCAACCTCGGACAGACACTCAACACCGGGGAGCTGTTTTTT	TRBV7-9	TRBJ2-2	.	.
CATSRGGGYSPLHF	TGTGCCACCAGCAGAGGGGGGGGGTATTCACCCCTCCACTTT	TRBV15	TRBJ1-6	.	.
CASSGRGGEQFF	TGTGCCAGCAGTGGGAGGGGTGGTGAGCAGTTCTTC	TRBV6-1	TRBJ2-1	.	.
CASQQREGRAKNIQYF	TGTGCCAGTCAGCAACGGGAGGGCCGGGCCAAAAACATTCAGTACTTC	TRBV27	TRBJ2-4	.	TRBD2
CASGITGTNTGELFF	TGTGCCAGCGGAATTACAGGGACGAACACCGGGGAGCTGTTTTTT	TRBV28	TRBJ2-2	.	.
CASSDYGSLHF	TGTGCCAGTAGTGACTACGGGTCCCTCCACTTT	TRBV19	TRBJ1-6	.	.
CASLARGTGELFF	TGTGCCAGCCTTGCCCGGGGGACCGGGGAGCTGTTTTTT	TRBV19	TRBJ2-2	.	.
CASSYSRQMNTEAFF	TGTGCCAGCAGTTACTCGAGACAGATGAACACTGAAGCTTTCTTT	TRBV6-5	TRBJ1-1	.	.
CASSRRGGGSYNEQFF	TGTGCCAGCAGCCGTAGGGGAGGCGGGTCCTACAATGAGCAGTTCTTC	TRBV9	TRBJ2-1	.	.
CASSYLSPGLANEQYF	TGTGCCAGCAGTTACCTAAGTCCAGGACTAGCCAACGAGCAGTACTTC	TRBV6-5	TRBJ2-7	.	TRBD2
CASSQDLVQGWGSEQYF	TGCGCCAGCAGCCAAGATTTAGTCCAGGGATGGGGCAGCGAGCAGTACTTC	TRBV4-3	TRBJ2-7	.	.
CASTGSGEFYEQYF	TGTGCCAGCACCGGTAGCGGAGAATTTTACGAGCAGTACTTC	TRBV6-6	TRBJ2-7	few	.
CASSSAGAGTGELFF	TGTGCCAGCAGCTCAGCGGGGGCGGGCACCGGGGAGCTGTTTTTT	TRBV5-6	TRBJ2-2	few	TRBD2
CASSSGTGERGYTF	TGTGCCAGCAGCTCTGGGACAGGGGAACGGGGCTACACCTTC	TRBV11-3	TRBJ1-2	few	TRBD1
CASSFSAGSLQYF	TGCGCCAGCAGCTTTTCAGCGGGTAGCCTGCAGTATTTT	TRBV5-1	TRBJ2-3	.	.
CAWRSTANTGELFF	TGTGCCTGGAGATCTACTGCGAACACCGGGGAGCTGTTTTTT	TRBV30	TRBJ2-2	.	.
CASSLNRGSETQYF	TGTGCCAGCAGCTTAAATCGGGGATCAGAGACCCAGTACTTC	TRBV7-9	TRBJ2-5	.	.
CASSPLPAGDGYTF	TGTGCCAGCAGCCCTCTCCCGGCGGGGGATGGCTACACCTTC	TRBV9	TRBJ1-2	.	.
CASIGGPNEQFF	TGTGCCAGCATAGGGGGTCCTAATGAGCAGTTCTTC	TRBV28	TRBJ2-1	.	.
CARSLVAGSLNTEAFF	TGTGCCAGAAGCTTGGTCGCAGGCTCATTGAACACTGAAGCTTTCTTT	TRBV5-3	TRBJ1-1	.	.
CASSLGGPNTGELFF	TGTGCCAGCAGCTTGGGGGGGCCGAACACCGGGGAGCTGTTTTTT	TRBV7-3	TRBJ2-2	once	.
CASEGGSGHNTGELFF	TGTGCCTCGGAAGGAGGAAGCGGGCATAACACCGGGGAGCTGTTTTTT	TRBV30	TRBJ2-2	.	.
CASSEIFYGELFF	TGTGCCAGCAGTGAAATATTTTACGGGGAGCTGTTTTTT	TRBV2	TRBJ2-2	.	.
CASTGIFANTGELFF	TGTGCCAGCACGGGGATCTTCGCGAACACCGGGGAGCTGTTTTTT	TRBV27	TRBJ2-2	.	.
CASSALETGELFF	TGTGCCAGCAGTGCCTTGGAGACCGGGGAGCTGTTTTTT	TRBV2	TRBJ2-2	.	.
CASSRGTGELFF	TGTGCCAGTAGTCGCGGGACCGGGGAGCTGTTTTTT	TRBV19	TRBJ2-2	.	.
CASSSITSGRWNEQYF	TGTGCCAGCAGCTCGATTACTAGCGGGAGATGGAACGAGCAGTACTTC	TRBV11-2	TRBJ2-7	.	TRBD2
CASSHRVLDTEAFF	TGTGCCAGCAGTCACAGGGTCCTGGACACTGAAGCTTTCTTT	TRBV5-5	TRBJ1-1	few	.
CASNVAGANVLTF	TGTGCCAGCAATGTGGCCGGGGCCAACGTCCTGACTTTC	TRBV28	TRBJ2-6	.	.
CASSSIYEQYF	TGTGCCAGCAGCTCAATCTACGAGCAGTACTTC	TRBV7-9	TRBJ2-7	.	.
CASSETSGGDTQYF	TGTGCCAGCAGCGAAACTAGCGGGGGGGATACGCAGTATTTT	TRBV9	TRBJ2-3	.	TRBD2
CASSLGRGSYNEQFF	TGTGCCAGCAGCTTAGGGCGGGGTTCCTACAATGAGCAGTTCTTC	TRBV7-2	TRBJ2-1	.	.
CASSLQSLNTEAFF	TGTGCCAGCAGTCTACAGAGCCTGAACACTGAAGCTTTCTTT	TRBV6-5	TRBJ1-1	.	.
CASSPPGQGRTDTQYF	TGCGCCAGCAGCCCACCGGGACAGGGACGCACAGATACGCAGTATTTT	TRBV5-1	TRBJ2-3	.	TRBD1
CASSDGTGGHEQYF	TGTGCCAGCAGCGACGGGACAGGGGGCCACGAGCAGTACTTC	TRBV7-2	TRBJ2-7	once	TRBD1
CASRGRGWTGELFF	TGTGCCAGTAGGGGGAGAGGCTGGACCGGGGAGCTGTTTTTT	TRBV19	TRBJ2-2	.	.
CASSPIPGQRNGNEQFF	TGTGCCAGCAGCCCGATACCGGGACAGAGAAACGGCAATGAGCAGTTCTTC	TRBV7-3	TRBJ2-1	.	TRBD1